The clone carrying this T cell receptor (beta chain) has at least ten counts. Antigen specificity is unknown. Researchers prepared the TCRbeta library using unique molecular identifiers, the study reports. TCRdb ran MiXCR on the PCR reads and lists one entry per CDR3 protein. Here the sample spans 670,000 or so distinct CDR3 sequences, about an eighth being singletons. These data come from a study of T-cell reconstitution after alpha-beta-depleted transplantation in children. Study outcomes and limitations: There were some patients whose high TCRbeta diversity at day 60 came from surviving recipient T cells and thymic progenitors.

This TCR derives from a girl aged 2 to 10 with congenital amegakaryocytic thrombocytopenia, due to receive a stem cell transplant. This specimen was PBMCs, taken before TCRalphabeta/CD19-depleted stem cell transplant.

The CDR3 DNA sequence: TGTGCCAGCAGCAAATTCGTTTGGCGGGACACAGACTACAATGAGCAGTTCTTC. Residues: CASSKFVWRDTDYNEQFF. This chain links TRBV21-1 with TRBJ2-1. TRBV21-1 is a pseudogene segment. CDR3 length equals 18 residues.